This passage covers 32 T cell receptor beta chains from one sample sequenced in a study of cytomegalovirus exposure and HLA in healthy donors (dated by TCRdb to between 2016 and 2019). The library was generated by the immunoSEQ multiplex PCR assay. This is the immuneACCESS table as TCRdb keeps it, with only in-frame sequences that have V and J called. A part of the clones is gone; compared with another copy, unresolved V genes explain less than half, and the rest is unexplained. This sample gives 120,000 or so clones in total; 85% to 90% of them show up just once. The ten largest clones take up under 2% of the sample. Sequenced sample: PBMCs. Source of these receptors: a woman under 30 in good health and CMV-seronegative.

The chain links TRBV2 to TRBJ2-1; D remains ambiguous. The CDR3 has 17 amino acids. The ends were cut back, 0 bases at V and 1 base at J, with 13 bases in the middle. CDR1 is SNHLY and CDR2 is FYNNEI in the germline V gene. CDR3 region: CASSEAEDTPSYNEQFF. CDR3 DNA: TGTGCCAGCAGTGAAGCTGAAGACACCCCGTCCTACAATGAGCAGTTCTTC.

J is TRBJ2-7 and V is TRBV11-2; 8 positions match TRBD2. This CDR3 has 14 residues. Germline V gives CDR1 SGHAT, CDR2 FQNNGV. Trimming at V came to 1 base and at J to 2 bases, leaving 1 base not matched to a gene. In DNA, the CDR3 is TGTGCCAGCAGCTTAGTGACTAGCGCCTACGAGCAGTACTTC. Its protein product is CASSLVTSAYEQYF.

The chain couples TRBV11-1 to TRBJ1-2, with D unresolved. CDR3 length: 13 residues. Germline V CDR1 and CDR2: SGHAT, FQDESV (reference sequence). Trimming cost V 1 base and J 6 bases, with 9 bases left between them. CDR3 amino acids: CASSLGAANGYTF. In DNA, the CDR3 is TGTGCCAGCAGCTTAGGGGCAGCCAATGGCTACACCTTC.

The chain carries TRBV7-6 and TRBJ2-1; 10 bases fit TRBD2. V dropped 4 bases and J dropped 7; count of bases not matched to a gene: 10. The CDR3 extends over 16 amino acids. Looked up from germline, CDR1 is SGHVS and CDR2 is FNYEAQ. As DNA, the CDR3 is TGTGCCAGCAGCTCGACGAGCGGGAGGGCCGTAAATGAGCAGTTCTTC. Translated, it gives CASSSTSGRAVNEQFF.

V gene TRBV9 combines with J gene TRBJ2-2; 14 bases match TRBD2. Germline V gene data show CDR1 as SGDLS and CDR2 as YYNGEE. CDR3 length: 16 amino acids. V trimming: 4 bases; J trimming: 7 bases; junction bases outside the gene matches: 6. DNA of the CDR3: TGTGCCAGCAGCTTAGGGACTAGCGGGAGTCGCGGGGAGCTGTTTTTT. Protein product: CASSLGTSGSRGELFF.

To note about this clone: Other DNA sequences from this sample encode an identical CDR3 as well. V and J are TRBV7-2 and TRBJ2-7; 10 nucleotides align to TRBD2. The length of the CDR3 is 14 residues. Germline CDR1 is SGHTA and CDR2 is FQGNSA. V dropped 4 bases and J dropped 1; count of bases not matched to a gene: 1. CDR3 sequence reads: CASSSSGGSYEQYF. The CDR3 coding sequence is TGTGCCAGCAGCTCTAGCGGGGGTTCCTACGAGCAGTACTTC. Full variable domain (outside the CDR3, taken from reference TRBV7-2 and TRBJ2-7): GAGVSQSPSNKVTEKGKDVELRCDPISGHTALYWYRQSLGQGLEFLIYFQGNSAPDKSGLPSDRFSAERTGGSVSTLTIQRTQQEDSAVYLCASSSSGGSYEQYFGPGTRLTVT.

Details on this clone: Other nucleotide sequences in the sample specify the same CDR3. The chain couples TRBV5-1 to TRBJ2-5; 11 bases agree with TRBD1. CDR3 length: 15 residues. Unmatched junction bases numbered 7, after V lost 4 bases and J lost 5 bases. Germline CDR1 reads SGHRS; CDR2 reads YFSETQ. DNA of the CDR3: TGCGCCAGCAGCCTCGGACAGGGGGCGGGGGAGACCCAGTACTTC. As protein: CASSLGQGAGETQYF.

The V and J genes are TRBV27 and TRBJ1-1; D is unresolved. Germline CDR1 MNHEY, CDR2 SMNVEV (reference sequence). Trimming left V 2 bases short and J 4 bases short, with 8 bases between. This CDR3 has 13 residues. The CDR3 reads CASSLQVGTEAFF. In nucleotides, the CDR3 is TGTGCCAGCAGTTTACAGGTTGGCACTGAAGCTTTCTTT.

The chain uses TRBV14 and TRBJ2-1; weak D call: TRBD2 (6 bases). The germline V and J ends were trimmed by 0 bases and 5 bases, with 14 bases remaining between them. Germline V gene data show CDR1 as SGHDN and CDR2 as FVKESK. The CDR3 is 16 residues long. The CDR3 nucleotides read TGTGCCAGCAGCCAAGATCTGGGCGGGACTCACAATGAGCAGTTCTTC. Protein product: CASSQDLGGTHNEQFF.

This clone has only one observation. The chain couples TRBV10-2 to TRBJ2-2; 10 positions agree with TRBD1. Trimming cost V 4 bases and J 1 base; bases outside gene matches: 6. CDR3 length equals 17 residues. Germline CDR1 and CDR2: WSHSY and SAAADI. This CDR3 reads CASSARRDRGNTGELFF. The CDR3 nucleotides read TGCGCCAGCAGTGCCCGCCGGGACAGGGGGAACACCGGGGAGCTGTTTTTT.

The chain recombines TRBV9 with TRBJ2-5; 8 bases agree with TRBD2. This CDR3 contains 14 residues. V trimming: 2 bases; J trimming: 1 base; junction bases outside the gene matches: 1. Germline lookup yields CDR1 SGDLS and CDR2 YYNGEE. The CDR3 DNA sequence: TGTGCCAGCAGCGTTAGCGGGACCCAAGAGACCCAGTACTTC. Translating it yields CASSVSGTQETQYF.

The gene calls are TRBV6-5 and TRBJ1-2; possible D gene TRBD1, 6 bases. CDR1 is MNHEY, CDR2 SVGAGI, per germline. CDR3 length equals 14 residues. Trimming removed 4 bases at V and 5 bases at J, with 14 bases between. Here the CDR3 DNA reads TGTGCCAGCAGTTCCACGGACAGCCCTTATGGCTACACCTTC. Amino acids: CASSSTDSPYGYTF.

This sequence joins TRBV6-5 and TRBJ1-2; maybe TRBD1 (5 bases). The CDR3 has 12 residues. Trimming left V 5 bases short and J 4 bases short, with 8 bases between. Germline-derived CDR1 and CDR2 are MNHEY and SVGAGI. The CDR3 DNA reads TGTGCCAGCAGTGACAGAATCTATGGCTACACCTTC. Protein: CASSDRIYGYTF.

The chain links TRBV7-2 to TRBJ1-4; D gene uncertain. Trimming shortened V by 1 base and J by 0 bases, and 6 bases separated the two germline ends. The CDR3 covers 15 residues. Germline V gene data show CDR1 as SGHTA and CDR2 as FQGNSA. In DNA form, the CDR3 reads TGTGCCAGCAGCTTAGTAGCTGCAACTAATGAAAAACTGTTTTTT. Its translation is CASSLVAATNEKLFF.

The chain uses TRBV11-2 and TRBJ2-5; D is undetermined. V lost 0 bases and J lost 4, with 6 bases in between. Germline-derived CDR1 and CDR2 are SGHAT and FQNNGV. CDR3 length: 13 residues. CDR3 protein: CASSLDPGETQYF. The DNA for the CDR3 is TGTGCCAGCAGCTTAGATCCAGGAGAGACCCAGTACTTC. Combining the CDR3 with reference TRBV11-2 and TRBJ2-5 gives the whole variable domain EAGVAQSPRYKIIEKRQSVAFWCNPISGHATLYWYQQILGQGPKLLIQFQNNGVVDDSQLPKDRFSAERLKGVDSTLKIQPAKLEDSAVYLCASSLDPGETQYFGPGTRLLVL.

The chain employs TRBV6-5 and TRBJ2-5; 11 bases are shared with TRBD1. The CDR3 covers 15 residues. Germline loops: CDR1 MNHEY, CDR2 SVGAGI. Trimming took 5 bases from V and 5 from J; bases not matched to a gene: 7. The CDR3, as DNA: TGTGCCAGCAGTCCTTGGACAGGGGGCGCCGAGACCCAGTACTTC. This encodes CASSPWTGGAETQYF.

The V call is TRBV28, the J call TRBJ2-7, with 7 nucleotides matching TRBD2. The V segment lost 1 base and the J segment 7 bases; nucleotides outside the gene matches: 10. The length of the CDR3 is 15 residues. Looked up from germline, CDR1 is MDHEN and CDR2 is SYDVKM. CDR3 DNA sequence: TGTGCCAGCAGTTTATCTCCTAGCGGATTGTTGGAGCAGTACTTC. Translated, it gives CASSLSPSGLLEQYF.

The chain uses TRBV4-3 and TRBJ2-1; tentative D call: TRBD2 (6 bases). Trimming shortened V by 1 base and J by 6 bases, and 16 bases separated the two germline ends. Germline values: CDR1 LGHNA, CDR2 YSLEER. This CDR3 has 16 residues. In DNA, the CDR3 is TGCGCCAGCAGCCAAGCGGCGACTAGTGGGCCCAATGAGCAGTTCTTC. Amino acid sequence: CASSQAATSGPNEQFF.

The genes are TRBV7-6 and TRBJ2-7; 9 bases are a match to TRBD1. The CDR3 has 14 amino acids. The junction had 6 bases not matched to a gene; V was cut back by 4 bases and J by 5 bases. Looked up from germline, CDR1 is SGHVS and CDR2 is FNYEAQ. The CDR3 sequence: CASSSSTGGHEQYF. The CDR3 bases are TGTGCCAGCAGCTCCTCAACAGGGGGCCACGAGCAGTACTTC.

In this sample, this clone turned up once. The V and J genes are TRBV5-4 and TRBJ2-2; D perhaps matches TRBD2 (5 bases). This CDR3 spans 15 amino acids. Trimming left V 1 base short and J 0 bases short, with 7 bases between. Germline assignment: CDR1 SGHNT and CDR2 YYREEE (reference sequence). This chain's CDR3 is CASSLPSSNTGELFF. In DNA, the CDR3 is TGTGCCAGCAGCTTGCCTAGCTCGAACACCGGGGAGCTGTTTTTT.

This rearrangement joins TRBV7-2 to TRBJ2-2; TRBD2 matches 8 bases. The J segment lost 7 bases and the V segment lost 4 bases, leaving 11 bases of the junction unmatched. The CDR3 runs 16 residues. The germline gives CDR1 SGHTA, CDR2 FQGNSA. The CDR3 DNA follows: TGTGCCAGCAGCTCCGCCGGGACTAGATTTGGCGGGGAGCTGTTTTTT. This translates into CASSSAGTRFGGELFF.

The rearrangement links TRBV19 to TRBJ2-3; 9 nucleotides align to TRBD2. With V trimmed by 4 bases and J by 2 bases, 10 bases remained unmatched. The length of the CDR3 is 17 residues. Germline lookup yields CDR1 LNHDA and CDR2 SQIVND (reference sequence). The CDR3 sequence is CASSSSDSGSYTDTQYF. The CDR3 bases are TGTGCCAGTAGTAGCAGTGATAGCGGGAGCTACACAGATACGCAGTATTTT. The full variable domain, in which reference TRBV19 and TRBJ2-3 provide the parts outside the CDR3, is DGGITQSPKYLFRKEGQNVTLSCEQNLNHDAMYWYRQDPGQGLRLIYYSQIVNDFQKGDIAEGYSVSREKKESFPLTVTSAQKNPTAFYLCASSSSDSGSYTDTQYFGPGTRLTVL.

In this sample, this clone turned up a few times. V and J are TRBV14 and TRBJ1-2, with TRBD1 matching 7 bases. The CDR3 length is 15 residues. Losses at the gene ends were 1 base for V and 4 bases for J; bases not matched to a gene: 6. Germline values: CDR1 SGHDN, CDR2 FVKESK. The CDR3 is CASSQALTGAYGYTF. In DNA, the CDR3 is TGTGCCAGCAGCCAAGCCCTAACAGGGGCCTATGGCTACACCTTC.

This chain connects TRBV7-9 to TRBJ1-1; D might be TRBD1 (5 bases). Germline CDR1 and CDR2: SEHNR and FQNEAQ (reference sequence). Trimming cost V 5 bases and J 2 bases, with 15 bases left between them. The CDR3 is made up of 15 amino acids. CDR3 sequence (DNA): TGTGCCAGCAGCGGGGGGTGGGGATCCAACACTGAAGCTTTCTTT. Translation: CASSGGWGSNTEAFF.

This sequence joins TRBV13 and TRBJ1-1; 7 bases map to TRBD1. The V segment lost 2 bases and the J segment 8 bases; nucleotides outside the gene matches: 14. Germline values: CDR1 PRHDT, CDR2 FYEKMQ (reference sequence). There are 16 residues in the CDR3. The CDR3 DNA follows: TGTGCCAGCAGCTTAAGGACAGGATGGAGCACTGAAGAAGCTTTCTTT. This sequence encodes CASSLRTGWSTEEAFF.

The chain links TRBV2 to TRBJ2-7; the match to TRBD2 covers 8 bases. CDR3 size: 16 residues. CDR1 is SNHLY and CDR2 is FYNNEI in the germline V gene. V was pared by 8 bases and J by 4 bases, with 16 bases of the junction left unmatched. The CDR3 protein is CASASFLGTSAYEQYF. CDR3 bases: TGTGCCAGCGCATCGTTTCTCGGGACTAGTGCTTACGAGCAGTACTTC.

The J gene is TRBJ2-7, the V gene TRBV27, with 13 bases matching TRBD2. Trimming took 6 bases from V and 6 from J; bases not matched to a gene: 17. The CDR3 runs 18 residues. Looked up from germline, CDR1 is MNHEY and CDR2 is SMNVEV (reference sequence). The CDR3: CASSSPGLAGLSSGEQYF. The CDR3 coding sequence is TGTGCCAGCAGCTCACCGGGACTAGCGGGACTCTCTTCGGGCGAGCAGTACTTC.

The rearrangement uses TRBV6-1 and TRBJ1-1; possible D gene TRBD1, 5 bases. Germline assignment: CDR1 MNHNS and CDR2 SASEGT. V lost 7 bases and J lost 4, with 19 bases in between. This CDR3 has 15 residues. In DNA, the CDR3 is TGTGCCAGCACCCTTTGGGTGGCAGGGCCCACTGAAGCTTTCTTT. Encoded protein: CASTLWVAGPTEAFF.

The chain uses TRBV5-1 and TRBJ2-5, with 7 bases aligning to TRBD1. There are 15 residues in the CDR3. The V segment lost 0 bases and the J segment 4 bases; nucleotides outside the gene matches: 6. In germline, CDR1 is SGHRS, CDR2 YFSETQ. The CDR3 is CASSLAETGLETQYF. The CDR3 bases are TGCGCCAGCAGCTTGGCGGAGACAGGGTTAGAGACCCAGTACTTC.

The chain employs TRBV6-4 and TRBJ2-2; the D gene is possibly TRBD2 (5 bases). From germline, CDR1 is MRHNA and CDR2 SNTAGT. V lost 1 base to trimming and J lost 4 bases, with 13 bases between them. The CDR3 loop spans 16 amino acids. CDR3 nucleotides: TGTGCCAGCAGTGACTTAGTCGGAGGTCCCACCGGGGAGCTGTTTTTT. This codes for CASSDLVGGPTGELFF.

This rearrangement joins TRBV19 to TRBJ2-1, with TRBD1 identical over 8 bases. Germline CDR1 reads LNHDA; CDR2 reads SQIVND (reference sequence). CDR3 size: 15 residues. J lost 7 bases, V lost 2 bases, and 7 bases had no gene match. The CDR3 DNA sequence: TGTGCCAGTAGTATATTTCAGGGGGCACGAAATGAGCAGTTCTTC. Its translation: CASSIFQGARNEQFF.

The chain has TRBV28 and TRBJ2-7; TRBD1 aligns across 10 bases. The germline CDR1 and CDR2 sequences are MDHEN and SYDVKM. The CDR3 is 14 amino acids. Trimming at V came to 6 bases and at J to 2 bases, leaving 4 bases not matched to a gene. Here the CDR3 reads CASRGQGEAYEQYF. The CDR3 DNA reads TGTGCCAGCAGAGGACAGGGGGAGGCCTACGAGCAGTACTTC.